The rows below give T cell receptor beta chains drawn from one sample of a study of OX40 agonist ivuxolimab in advanced cancers. The protocol was immunoSEQ multiplex PCR, while the TCRdb copy is restricted to in-frame clones and leaves out a portion. The sample holds tens of thousands of clones; 90% to 95% are singletons and the top ten take about 19%. The source was CD4+ or CD8+ T cells sorted from blood, collected in a trial of the OX40 agonist ivuxolimab. These receptors all come from an adult with an advanced solid tumor such as melanoma, head and neck, liver or kidney cancer. The CDR3 runs from the conserved cysteine through the conserved F or W. A D gene is named only where the DNA matches it firmly. The listing skips clone size in some rows; elsewhere it reads once, few, many or a size class.

CDR3 DNA: TGTGCCAGTCCCGGGACTAGCAATGAGCAGTTCTTC
CDR3 protein: CASPGTSNEQFF
V gene: TRBV6-1
clone size: .
J gene: TRBJ2-1
D gene: TRBD2

CDR3 DNA: TGCGCCAGCAGTAGCCTACTAGCGGGAGAAGAGACCCAGTACTTC
CDR3 protein: CASSSLLAGEETQYF
V gene: TRBV10-1
clone size: .
J gene: TRBJ2-5
D gene: TRBD2

CDR3 DNA: TGTGCCAGCAGTGCCCAAGACAGGGGGGAGGGCTACACCTTC
CDR3 protein: CASSAQDRGEGYTF
V gene: TRBV25-1
clone size: .
J gene: TRBJ1-2
D gene: TRBD1

CDR3 DNA: TGTGCCAGCAGTCCACTTACAGGGGCGTACTACAATGAGCAGTTCTTC
CDR3 protein: CASSPLTGAYYNEQFF
V gene: TRBV28
clone size: .
J gene: TRBJ2-1
D gene: TRBD1

CDR3 DNA: TGTGCCAGTAGTATAGGCCAGGGGGCAGGTGGCTACACCTTC
CDR3 protein: CASSIGQGAGGYTF
V gene: TRBV19
clone size: .
J gene: TRBJ1-2
D gene: TRBD1

CDR3 DNA: TGTGCCAGCAGTTTAGCGGGAGGGAGGACAGATACGCAGTATTTT
CDR3 protein: CASSLAGGRTDTQYF
V gene: TRBV27
clone size: .
J gene: TRBJ2-3
D gene: TRBD2

CDR3 DNA: TGTGCCAGCAGACCCCGTGGCTCTGCCGAGCAGTACTTC
CDR3 protein: CASRPRGSAEQYF
V gene: TRBV6-6
clone size: .
J gene: TRBJ2-7
D gene: .

CDR3 DNA: TGCAGCGTTGATATCCGGTCCTACAATGAGCAGTTCTTC
CDR3 protein: CSVDIRSYNEQFF
V gene: TRBV29-1
clone size: .
J gene: TRBJ2-1
D gene: .

CDR3 DNA: TGCGCCAGCAGCTTGAGGACAGGGGAGGCCTGGAACACTGAAGCTTTCTTT
CDR3 protein: CASSLRTGEAWNTEAFF
V gene: TRBV5-1
clone size: .
J gene: TRBJ1-1
D gene: TRBD1

CDR3 DNA: TGTGCCAGCAGCGGACCGGGACTAGCGGGAGGTACCACAGATACGCAGTATTTT
CDR3 protein: CASSGPGLAGGTTDTQYF
V gene: TRBV5-6
clone size: .
J gene: TRBJ2-3
D gene: TRBD2

CDR3 DNA: TGTGCCAGCAGCACGTTAGCGGGACCGACGCACGAGCAGTACTTC
CDR3 protein: CASSTLAGPTHEQYF
V gene: TRBV11-2
clone size: .
J gene: TRBJ2-7
D gene: TRBD2

CDR3 DNA: TGTGCCAGCAGCTTGGAACTAGCGCGGTTCAATGAGCAGTTCTTC
CDR3 protein: CASSLELARFNEQFF
V gene: TRBV5-6
clone size: .
J gene: TRBJ2-1
D gene: TRBD2

CDR3 DNA: TGTGCCAGCAGTGAATGGGGCCGAACCTACGAGCAGTACTTC
CDR3 protein: CASSEWGRTYEQYF
V gene: TRBV6-1
clone size: .
J gene: TRBJ2-7
D gene: .

CDR3 DNA: TGTGCCAGCAGCTTCTCTGGAAACACCATATATTTT
CDR3 protein: CASSFSGNTIYF
V gene: TRBV5-4
clone size: .
J gene: TRBJ1-3
D gene: .

CDR3 DNA: TGTGCCTGGGACAAGGTATCCTACAATGAGCAGTTCTTC
CDR3 protein: CAWDKVSYNEQFF
V gene: TRBV30
clone size: .
J gene: TRBJ2-1
D gene: .

CDR3 DNA: TGTGCCAGCAGTCCGGGGGAAAACATTCAGTACTTC
CDR3 protein: CASSPGENIQYF
V gene: TRBV9
clone size: .
J gene: TRBJ2-4
D gene: .

CDR3 DNA: TGCAGTGCTAGATCCGATTGGGAGCAGTACTTC
CDR3 protein: CSARSDWEQYF
V gene: TRBV20-1
clone size: .
J gene: TRBJ2-7
D gene: .

CDR3 DNA: TGTGCCAGCGTAGCGGACGATGAGCAGTTCTTC
CDR3 protein: CASVADDEQFF
V gene: TRBV2
clone size: .
J gene: TRBJ2-1
D gene: .

CDR3 DNA: TGTGCCAGAAGCCAGGACAGGGGTAGCAATCAGCCCCAGCATTTT
CDR3 protein: CARSQDRGSNQPQHF
V gene: TRBV5-3
clone size: .
J gene: TRBJ1-5
D gene: TRBD1

CDR3 DNA: TGTGCCAGCAGCTTGGTCCCCAGACGGGTCCTAGCGGGAGTGGTTGAGCAGTTCTTC
CDR3 protein: CASSLVPRRVLAGVVEQFF
V gene: TRBV5-6
clone size: .
J gene: TRBJ2-1
D gene: TRBD2

CDR3 DNA: TGTGCCAGCAGTCCGCAAAGTCAGTTCGGCTACGAGCAGTACTTC
CDR3 protein: CASSPQSQFGYEQYF
V gene: TRBV7-9
clone size: .
J gene: TRBJ2-7
D gene: .

CDR3 DNA: TGTGCCAGCAGCGCCGGTGGCGCAACTAATGAAAAACTGTTTTTT
CDR3 protein: CASSAGGATNEKLFF
V gene: TRBV9
clone size: .
J gene: TRBJ1-4
D gene: .

CDR3 DNA: TGTGCCAGCAGCCCCTCCCGCACCCTTAGCACAGATACGCAGTATTTT
CDR3 protein: CASSPSRTLSTDTQYF
V gene: TRBV13
clone size: .
J gene: TRBJ2-3
D gene: .

CDR3 DNA: TGTGCCAGTAGCCAATACTGGACAGGGTCGTTAGAGACCCAGTACTTC
CDR3 protein: CASSQYWTGSLETQYF
V gene: TRBV19
clone size: .
J gene: TRBJ2-5
D gene: TRBD1

CDR3 DNA: TGTGCCTGGAGGGGGGTTGTTGCTGAAGCTTTCTTT
CDR3 protein: CAWRGVVAEAFF
V gene: TRBV30
clone size: .
J gene: TRBJ1-1
D gene: .

CDR3 DNA: TGCAGCGTGGGGACAGCTTATAGCAATCAGCCCCAGCATTTT
CDR3 protein: CSVGTAYSNQPQHF
V gene: TRBV29-1
clone size: .
J gene: TRBJ1-5
D gene: TRBD1

CDR3 DNA: TGTGCCAGCAGCTTAGCTACAGATCCTGGGTACGAGCAGTACTTC
CDR3 protein: CASSLATDPGYEQYF
V gene: TRBV11-2
clone size: .
J gene: TRBJ2-7
D gene: .

CDR3 DNA: TGTGCCAGTAGTATAGGACTAGACACAAGGTCTGGAAACACCATATATTTT
CDR3 protein: CASSIGLDTRSGNTIYF
V gene: TRBV19
clone size: .
J gene: TRBJ1-3
D gene: .

CDR3 DNA: TGTGCCAGCAGCGTACTAGCGGGAGTCATGGGGAATGAGCAGTTCTTC
CDR3 protein: CASSVLAGVMGNEQFF
V gene: TRBV9
clone size: .
J gene: TRBJ2-1
D gene: TRBD2

CDR3 DNA: TGTGCCATCATAATTGGAACTGAAGCTTTCTTT
CDR3 protein: CAIIIGTEAFF
V gene: TRBV10-3
clone size: .
J gene: TRBJ1-1
D gene: .

CDR3 DNA: TGTGCCAGCAGTTTTGTTCTAGCGGGGATCAATGAGCAGTTCTTC
CDR3 protein: CASSFVLAGINEQFF
V gene: TRBV27
clone size: .
J gene: TRBJ2-1
D gene: TRBD2

CDR3 DNA: TGCGCCAGCAGTTTTACAGGGGGCGCTGAAACTAATGAAAAACTGTTTTTT
CDR3 protein: CASSFTGGAETNEKLFF
V gene: TRBV5-1
clone size: .
J gene: TRBJ1-4
D gene: TRBD1

CDR3 DNA: TGTGCCAGCAGTGAAGCGGGAAGAGACAATGAGCAGTTCTTC
CDR3 protein: CASSEAGRDNEQFF
V gene: TRBV28
clone size: once
J gene: TRBJ2-1
D gene: TRBD2

CDR3 DNA: TGTGCCAGAAGCCACACTTCGTTTTTGCGGGGGTCCGATGAGCAGTTCTTC
CDR3 protein: CARSHTSFLRGSDEQFF
V gene: TRBV5-3
clone size: .
J gene: TRBJ2-1
D gene: TRBD2

CDR3 DNA: TGTGCCACAGGTCCGGGACTAGCCACCGGGGAGCTGTTTTTT
CDR3 protein: CATGPGLATGELFF
V gene: TRBV19
clone size: .
J gene: TRBJ2-2
D gene: TRBD2

CDR3 DNA: TGTGCCAGCAGTCCCATTTCCATAGCCTACGAGCAGTACTTC
CDR3 protein: CASSPISIAYEQYF
V gene: TRBV6-5
clone size: .
J gene: TRBJ2-7
D gene: .

CDR3 DNA: TGTGCCAGCAGTTACGGACCCGGGGAGCTGTTTTTT
CDR3 protein: CASSYGPGELFF
V gene: TRBV6-6
clone size: .
J gene: TRBJ2-2
D gene: .

CDR3 DNA: TGTGCCAGCAGCCCCAAGGTGGGCGAGCAGTACTTC
CDR3 protein: CASSPKVGEQYF
V gene: TRBV14
clone size: .
J gene: TRBJ2-7
D gene: .